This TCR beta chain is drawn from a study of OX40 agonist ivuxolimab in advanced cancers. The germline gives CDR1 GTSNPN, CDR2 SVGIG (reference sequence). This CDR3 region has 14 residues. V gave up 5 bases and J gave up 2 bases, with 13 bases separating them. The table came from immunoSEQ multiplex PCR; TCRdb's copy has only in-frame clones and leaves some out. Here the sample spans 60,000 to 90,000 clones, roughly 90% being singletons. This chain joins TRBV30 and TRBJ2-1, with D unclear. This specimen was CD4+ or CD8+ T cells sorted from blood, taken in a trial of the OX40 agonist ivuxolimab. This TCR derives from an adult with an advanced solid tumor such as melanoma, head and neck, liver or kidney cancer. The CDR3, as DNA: TGTGCCTGGGGATTCCTAGGCCCCTACAATGAGCAGTTCTTC. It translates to CAWGFLGPYNEQFF.